The clone carrying this TCR beta chain was found many times. Its matching antigen is unknown. With V trimmed by 6 bases and J by 8 bases, 15 bases remained unmatched. Per germline, CDR1 SNHLY and CDR2 FYNNEI. The CDR3 runs to 15 residues. The sample is drawn from a study of T cells in Graves' hyperthyroidism and ophthalmopathy. The study's findings and limits: In the blood, most expanded thyroid clonotypes above 0.001 appeared as well.

The CDR3 regions of TCR beta were amplified from RNA transcripts. HTBI primers drove first-round RT-PCR of the TCR CDR3. A single record per CDR3 protein comes from TCRdb applying MiXCR to the multiplex PCR reads. Among about 460,000 distinct CDR3 sequences, about 22% were seen once, and the ten largest hold approximately 49%. Sequencing was carried out using blood. The V call is TRBV2, the J call TRBJ1-2, with 7 positions matching TRBD1. The sequence was obtained from a woman aged 70 to 79 with Graves' ophthalmopathy. For the CDR3, the DNA is TGTGCCAGCAGGAGCAACAGGGGTATAGTCGAAGGCTACACCTTC. It codes for CASRSNRGIVEGYTF.